These T cell receptor beta chains were read from a single sample in a study of T cell changes during pregnancy in multiple sclerosis. Clones were read by immunoSEQ multiplex PCR, and TCRdb kept only the in-frame ones, dropping some. This sample has some 37,000 clones, with about 90% found just once. The source was CD4+ T cells from peripheral blood mononuclear cells, collected before pregnancy. Receptor source: a female donor with multiple sclerosis, enrolled in a pregnancy study. The CDR3 runs from the conserved cysteine through the conserved F or W. D genes are given only for firm matches. The listing skips clone size in some rows; elsewhere it reads once, few, many or a size class.

TRBD2,NA,TRBV7-2,TRBJ2-1,CASSLGAGGYNEQFF,TGTGCCAGCAGCTTAGGAGCGGGAGGATACAATGAGCAGTTCTTC
TRBD1,NA,TRBV11-3,TRBJ2-1,CASSLGQGANEQFF,TGTGCCAGCAGCTTAGGCCAGGGGGCTAATGAGCAGTTCTTC
TRBD2,NA,TRBV2,TRBJ2-3,CASRVAGKDTQYF,TGTGCCAGCAGGGTAGCGGGAAAGGATACGCAGTATTTT
NA,NA,TRBV29-1,TRBJ2-1,CSVGDISSYNEQFF,TGCAGCGTTGGGGACATTAGCTCCTACAATGAGCAGTTCTTC
NA,once,TRBV11-3,TRBJ2-1,CASSFNRDEQFF,TGTGCCAGCAGCTTCAACAGGGATGAGCAGTTCTTC
NA,NA,TRBV5-5,TRBJ2-7,CASSWGSTGIYEQYF,TGTGCCAGCAGCTGGGGGTCAACAGGGATCTACGAGCAGTACTTC
NA,NA,TRBV9,TRBJ2-7,CASSVDLDNYEQYF,TGTGCCAGCAGCGTAGATCTCGACAATTACGAGCAGTACTTC
TRBD2,NA,TRBV14,TRBJ2-3,CASSQDRLATDTQYF,TGTGCCAGCAGCCAAGACAGACTAGCGACAGATACGCAGTATTTT
TRBD1,NA,TRBV19,TRBJ1-2,CASSRTGANYGYTF,TGTGCCAGTAGTCGGACAGGAGCTAACTATGGCTACACCTTC
NA,few,TRBV14,TRBJ2-2,CASSTRWGEVTGELFF,TGTGCCAGCAGCACCCGGTGGGGGGAAGTGACCGGGGAGCTGTTTTTT
NA,NA,TRBV19,TRBJ1-5,CASQLSGGYSNQPQHF,TGTGCCAGTCAACTCTCGGGGGGATATAGCAATCAGCCCCAGCATTTT
NA,few,TRBV27,TRBJ1-3,CASGHSGNTIYF,TGTGCCAGCGGACACTCTGGAAACACCATATATTTT
TRBD1,NA,TRBV4-2,TRBJ1-4,CASSQDFTGGEKLFF,TGTGCCAGCAGCCAAGACTTCACAGGGGGCGAAAAACTGTTTTTT
TRBD1,NA,TRBV25-1,TRBJ1-4,CASSEYGTDEKLFF,TGTGCCAGCAGTGAATATGGGACAGACGAAAAACTGTTTTTT
TRBD1,NA,TRBV5-8,TRBJ1-5,CASSPRDRPNQPQHF,TGTGCCAGCAGCCCCCGGGACAGGCCAAATCAGCCCCAGCATTTT
NA,NA,TRBV7-2,TRBJ1-5,CASSSGVYNQPQHF,TGTGCCAGCAGCTCAGGGGTATACAATCAGCCCCAGCATTTT
TRBD1,few,TRBV7-9,TRBJ1-2,CASSLDLQGGGYTF,TGTGCCAGCAGCTTAGATCTACAGGGGGGTGGCTACACCTTC
TRBD1,NA,TRBV28,TRBJ2-2,CASSSGTGPANTGELFF,TGTGCCAGCAGTTCCGGGACAGGGCCAGCGAACACCGGGGAGCTGTTTTTT
TRBD2,NA,TRBV30,TRBJ2-3,CAWSVGLAGFTDTQYF,TGTGCCTGGAGTGTCGGCCTAGCGGGATTCACAGATACGCAGTATTTT
TRBD2,NA,TRBV9,TRBJ2-1,CASSVAAGGPTNEQFF,TGTGCCAGCAGCGTAGCTGCGGGAGGGCCTACAAATGAGCAGTTCTTC
NA,NA,TRBV6-1,TRBJ1-2,CASSPVNAQGIDYTF,TGTGCCAGCAGCCCTGTGAACGCACAGGGAATCGACTACACCTTC
TRBD2,NA,TRBV6-6,TRBJ2-1,CASSYGTSDNEQFF,TGTGCCAGCAGTTACGGGACTAGCGACAATGAGCAGTTCTTC